This T cell receptor (beta chain) originates from a study of OX40 agonist ivuxolimab in advanced cancers. Overall study: Three patients showed partial responses: one hepatocellular carcinoma and two cutaneous melanoma cases. Study-level points and caveats: Some nonresponders additionally presented with little normalized T-cell clonal expansion.

The CDR3 spans 15 residues. Germline assignment: CDR1 MDHEN and CDR2 SYDVKM. V dropped 3 bases and J dropped 0 bases, with 11 bases sitting between them. In regard to this clone: Its matching antigen is unknown.

The assay was immunoSEQ multiplex PCR, and TCRdb's table has in-frame clones only and misses some. This table holds 40,000 to 60,000 clones, about 86% found once. This sequence joins TRBV28 and TRBJ1-1; no firm D call. The sequence derives from an adult with an advanced solid tumor such as melanoma, head and neck, liver or kidney cancer. Source: CD4+ or CD8+ T cells sorted from blood, taken in a trial of the OX40 agonist ivuxolimab. CDR3 nucleotide sequence: TGTGCCAGCAGTTTGTTCGGACTCCTGAACACTGAAGCTTTCTTT. Its translation is CASSLFGLLNTEAFF.